This TCR beta chain appears in the sequencing data of a study of T cells after posttransplantation cyclophosphamide. A marrow graft followed busulfan-fludarabine conditioning, with cyclophosphamide on days +3 and +4. Germline assignment: CDR1 KGHSH and CDR2 LQKENI. Trimming took off 8 bases at V and 2 bases at J, with 16 bases between the two ends. The CDR3 has 14 amino acids. TCRdb's copy holds only in-frame clones and misses some; the assay was immunoSEQ multiplex PCR. The data contain approximately 1,500 clones, 77% of them singletons. This sequence was found in a male patient aged 45-60 years who received an allogeneic stem cell transplant from an unrelated donor, was CMV-positive, and had acute GVHD only. Some of the T cells may derive from the graft donor. The sequencing here drew on CD4+ T cells sorted from PBMCs, taken after allogeneic stem cell transplant with posttransplant cyclophosphamide. J is TRBJ2-7 and V is TRBV18, with D perhaps matching TRBD1 (6 bases). The CDR3 DNA reads as TGTGCCAGCACCCGGGCGGCAGGGGCCTACGAGCAGTACTTC. This encodes CASTRAAGAYEQYF.